The 25 T cell receptor beta chains listed next were all sequenced from one sample in a study of cytomegalovirus exposure and HLA in healthy donors. PCR primers comprised 60 Vbeta and 13 Jbeta primers. This table comes from immunoSEQ multiplex PCR, and its TCRdb copy is limited to in-frame clones, with some not included. Among approximately 170,000 clones listed, 78% were seen once. Sequencing was performed on PBMCs. The source of these receptors is a woman aged 35 to 49 in good health and CMV-seropositive.

This rearrangement joins TRBV11-2 to TRBJ2-7; 8 bases match TRBD2. CDR1 is SGHAT and CDR2 is FQNNGV in the germline V gene. The CDR3 runs 13 residues. V shed 5 bases and J 3 bases; nucleotides not matched to a gene: 3. This chain's CDR3 is CASSRGLDYEQYF. The CDR3 DNA sequence: TGTGCCAGCAGCCGGGGACTAGACTACGAGCAGTACTTC. Combining the CDR3 with reference TRBV11-2 and TRBJ2-7 gives the whole variable domain EAGVAQSPRYKIIEKRQSVAFWCNPISGHATLYWYQQILGQGPKLLIQFQNNGVVDDSQLPKDRFSAERLKGVDSTLKIQPAKLEDSAVYLCASSRGLDYEQYFGPGTRLTVT.

This sequence joins TRBV5-1 and TRBJ1-1; 12 bases are shared with TRBD1. Trimming removed 0 bases from V and 4 bases from J; junction bases left unmatched: 13. Germline CDR1 is SGHRS and CDR2 is YFSETQ. The CDR3 sequence is 19 residues long. The CDR3 DNA follows: TGCGCCAGCAGCTTGGGGGGCCGGGACAGGGGGCTTGGTGGCACTGAAGCTTTCTTT. It yields the protein CASSLGGRDRGLGGTEAFF.

The chain has TRBV7-9 and TRBJ2-1; D possibly corresponds to TRBD2 (7 bases). Trimming removed 6 bases at V and 10 bases at J, with 16 bases between. The CDR3 sequence is 13 residues long. CDR1 and CDR2 from the germline V gene are SEHNR and FQNEAQ (reference sequence). CDR3 coding DNA: TGTGCCAGCAGTACGGGGGGCCTCGGGGAGCAGTTCTTC. Translating gives CASSTGGLGEQFF.

With respect to this clone: The junction shows a germline mismatch at one end, possibly a read error. The genes are TRBV7-9 and TRBJ2-3; 10 nucleotides line up with TRBD1. CDR1 and CDR2 (germline): SEHNR, FQNEAQ (reference sequence). CDR3 length equals 16 residues. The DNA for the CDR3 is TGTTCCAGCAGCTCCGGACAGGGGGTGATAGCAGATACGCAGTATTTT. It specifies CSSSSGQGVIADTQYF. The full variable domain, in which reference TRBV7-9 and TRBJ2-3 provide the parts outside the CDR3, is DTGVSQNPRHKITKRGQNVTFRCDPISEHNRLYWYRQTLGQGPEFLTYFQNEAQLEKSRLLSDRFSAERPKGSFSTLEIQRTEQGDSAMYLCSSSSGQGVIADTQYFGPGTRLTVL.

J is TRBJ1-1 and V is TRBV7-3; 8 nucleotides line up with TRBD1. V dropped 5 bases and J dropped 5; count of bases not matched to a gene: 7. Germline V gene data show CDR1 as SGHTA and CDR2 as FQGTGA. CDR3 size: 14 residues. The CDR3 protein is CASSPHRGGTEAFF. Written as DNA, the CDR3 is TGTGCCAGCAGCCCCCACAGGGGGGGGACTGAAGCTTTCTTT.

The chain uses TRBV7-9 and TRBJ1-2, with a possible D match to TRBD1 (5 bases). With 1 base removed from V and 5 bases from J, the gap between germline ends came to 14 bases. Germline V gene sequence: CDR1 SEHNR, CDR2 FQNEAQ (reference sequence). The CDR3 loop spans 15 amino acids. Written as DNA, the CDR3 is TGTGCCAGCAGCTTAGAATCGAAAGGGGCATATGGCTACACCTTC. Encoded protein: CASSLESKGAYGYTF. Full variable domain (missing parts from reference TRBV7-9 and TRBJ1-2): DTGVSQNPRHKITKRGQNVTFRCDPISEHNRLYWYRQTLGQGPEFLTYFQNEAQLEKSRLLSDRFSAERPKGSFSTLEIQRTEQGDSAMYLCASSLESKGAYGYTFGSGTRLTVV.

The chain uses TRBV27 and TRBJ2-3; 9 bases match TRBD2. In germline, CDR1 is MNHEY, CDR2 SMNVEV (reference sequence). Unmatched junction bases numbered 7, after V lost 2 bases and J lost 7 bases. CDR3 length equals 15 residues. DNA for the CDR3: TGTGCCAGCAGTTTACGGCGGGGGGGCCAGTATACGCAGTATTTT. Its protein product is CASSLRRGGQYTQYF.

This rearrangement joins TRBV28 to TRBJ1-5; D may be TRBD1 (6 bases). The CDR3 length is 14 residues. Germline V gene sequence: CDR1 MDHEN, CDR2 SYDVKM. Deletions cut 9 bases from V and 11 bases from J, with 23 bases between. CDR3 bases: TGTGCCAGTTTCCGGGGCGGCGGGGAGGGGGCCCAGCATTTT. Translation gives CASFRGGGEGAQHF.

The genes are TRBV6-5 and TRBJ1-1; D gene ambiguous. The CDR3 is 13 amino acids. Trimming left V 7 bases short and J 3 bases short, with 12 bases between. The V gene's germline CDR1 is MNHEY and CDR2 SVGAGI. In DNA form, the CDR3 reads TGTGCCAGCAAGTACCAGGTCTACACTGAAGCTTTCTTT. This codes for CASKYQVYTEAFF.

This clone turned up a few times. The chain carries TRBV5-6 and TRBJ2-5; possible D gene TRBD2, 6 bases. The V end lost 0 bases, the J end lost 7 bases, and 13 bases lay between the germline ends. The germline CDR1 and CDR2 sequences are SGHDT and YYEEEE. CDR3 length: 14 amino acids. The CDR3, as DNA: TGTGCCAGCAGCTTGGCACCTACCGGGGGGACCCAGTACTTC. It specifies CASSLAPTGGTQYF.

The V call is TRBV6-1, the J call TRBJ1-6; 11 bases are shared with TRBD1. Germline V gives CDR1 MNHNS, CDR2 SASEGT. The CDR3 totals 15 residues. Trimming removed 6 bases from V and 8 bases from J; junction bases left unmatched: 6. The CDR3 DNA is TGTGCCAGCAGCACCGGGACAGGGGGGGATTCACCCCTCCACTTT. Translation: CASSTGTGGDSPLHF.

V and J are TRBV21-1 and TRBJ1-2; the DNA was not used to check the table's D call, TRBD1. TRBV21-1 is classified as a pseudogene. The CDR3 is 12 residues long. CDR3 loop: CATKTGTYGYTF. CDR3 bases: TGTGCCACCAAGACAGGGACATATGGCTACACCTTC.

The chain couples TRBV5-1 to TRBJ2-1; tentatively, D is TRBD1 (6 bases). CDR3 length: 14 amino acids. With 0 bases removed from V and 6 bases from J, the gap between germline ends came to 10 bases. The germline CDR1 and CDR2 sequences are SGHRS and YFSETQ. CDR3 amino acids: CASSLEGGTNEQFF. CDR3 in DNA: TGCGCCAGCAGCTTGGAAGGGGGTACCAATGAGCAGTTCTTC. Looking up the rest from reference TRBV5-1 and TRBJ2-1 gives the full variable domain: KAGVTQTPRYLIKTRGQQVTLSCSPISGHRSVSWYQQTPGQGLQFLFEYFSETQRNKGNFPGRFSGRQFSNSRSEMNVSTLELGDSALYLCASSLEGGTNEQFFGPGTRLTVL.

The J gene is TRBJ1-4, the V gene TRBV4-2; D ambiguous. Germline CDR1 LGHNA, CDR2 YNFKEQ. CDR3 length: 19 residues. Trimming took 0 bases from V and 6 from J, leaving 23 bases between them. DNA of the CDR3: TGTGCCAGCAGCCAAGATGATGGCAGAACAGAAGATATGGATGAAAAACTGTTTTTT. It specifies CASSQDDGRTEDMDEKLFF.

V usage is TRBV25-1 and J usage is TRBJ1-4, with 8 positions matching TRBD1. The CDR3 is 15 residues long. V shed 3 bases and J 7 bases; nucleotides not matched to a gene: 7. Germline V CDR1 and CDR2: MGHDK, SYGVNS. CDR3 loop: CASSDGYRGVEKLFF. In DNA, the CDR3 is TGTGCCAGCAGTGATGGGTACAGGGGGGTTGAAAAACTGTTTTTT.

To note about this clone: One junction end disagrees with the germline gene, perhaps due to a read error. The V and J genes are TRBV7-9 and TRBJ2-7, with 12 bases that match TRBD2. This CDR3 spans 17 amino acids. From germline, CDR1 is SEHNR and CDR2 FQNEAQ (reference sequence). CDR3 DNA: TGTTCCAGCAGCCTAACCCCGGGGACTAGCGGGTCCCGCGAGCAGTACTTC. Its protein is CSSSLTPGTSGSREQYF.

The chain couples TRBV6-1 to TRBJ2-3, with 7 bases matching TRBD1. Looked up from germline, CDR1 is MNHNS and CDR2 is SASEGT. This CDR3 is built from 15 residues. V was pared by 5 bases and J by 1 base, with 6 bases of the junction left unmatched. CDR3 loop: CASSFDRVGTDTQYF. In DNA form, the CDR3 reads TGTGCCAGCAGTTTCGACAGGGTTGGCACAGATACGCAGTATTTT.

CDR3 in DNA: TGTGCCAGCAGCCCGGCGGGTTCACCCCTCCACTTT. Its protein is CASSPAGSPLHF. The V gene is TRBV7-6, the J gene TRBJ1-6, with D uncertain. Germline CDR1 SGHVS, CDR2 FNYEAQ. Trimming took 5 bases from V and 9 from J, leaving 8 bases between them. The CDR3 consists of 12 residues. Looking up the rest from reference TRBV7-6 and TRBJ1-6 gives the full variable domain: GAGVSQSPRYKVTKRGQDVALRCDPISGHVSLYWYRQALGQGPEFLTYFNYEAQQDKSGLPNDRFSAERPEGSISTLTIQRTEQRDSAMYRCASSPAGSPLHFGNGTRLTVT.

The chain joins TRBV7-2 to TRBJ1-1, with 7 bases matching TRBD1. V shed 3 bases, J shed 7 bases, and the junction held 5 bases outside the gene matches. CDR3 size: 13 residues. Germline CDR1 SGHTA, CDR2 FQGNSA. The CDR3 sequence is CASSFGTEFEAFF. In nucleotides, the CDR3 is TGTGCCAGCAGCTTCGGGACAGAATTTGAAGCTTTCTTT.

J is TRBJ2-2 and V is TRBV30; D uncertain. V lost 3 bases and J 1 base, leaving 6 bases between the germline ends. The CDR3 is made up of 13 amino acids. CDR1 is GTSNPN, CDR2 SVGIG, per germline (reference sequence). The CDR3 reads CAWSSRNTGELFF. As DNA, the CDR3 is TGTGCCTGGAGCTCCAGGAACACCGGGGAGCTGTTTTTT.

Only a few counts were recorded for this clone. The chain employs TRBV7-9 and TRBJ1-1; 7 bases are shared with TRBD1. The V and J ends lost 5 bases and 3 bases, in that order; junction bases with no gene match: 9. CDR1 is SEHNR and CDR2 is FQNEAQ in the germline V gene (reference sequence). The CDR3 extends over 15 amino acids. The CDR3 sequence is CASSGKGQLHTEAFF. The CDR3 bases are TGTGCCAGCAGCGGAAAGGGACAGCTGCACACTGAAGCTTTCTTT.

The CDR3 spells CATSSTGGLNTGELFF. The CDR3 nucleotides read TGTGCCACCAGCAGTACAGGGGGGCTTAACACCGGGGAGCTGTTTTTT. The genes are TRBV15 and TRBJ2-2; 8 nucleotides align to TRBD1. This CDR3 has 16 amino acids. J gave up 2 bases and V 3 bases, and 5 bases lay outside the gene matches. Germline CDR1 is LNHNV and CDR2 is YYDKDF (reference sequence).

Only one count was recorded for this clone. This chain connects TRBV5-6 to TRBJ1-2; D gene ambiguous. Deletions cut 0 bases from V and 0 bases from J, with 6 bases between. The CDR3 runs to 14 residues. Germline CDR1 and CDR2: SGHDT and YYEEEE. DNA of the CDR3: TGTGCCAGCAGCTTGGCAGGTTCTAACTATGGCTACACCTTC. Encoded protein: CASSLAGSNYGYTF.

The gene calls are TRBV6-5 and TRBJ1-6, with D tentatively TRBD1 (5 bases). There are 12 residues in the CDR3. CDR1 is MNHEY and CDR2 is SVGAGI in the germline V gene. V gave up 7 bases and J gave up 13 bases, with 14 bases separating them. DNA for the CDR3: TGTGCCAGCACCGAAGGGGTTCGGCCCCTCCACTTT. Translating it yields CASTEGVRPLHF.

This clone was seen a handful of times. Within the sample, other DNA sequences also encode this same CDR3. The J gene is TRBJ1-2, the V gene TRBV7-2; D remains unclear. V lost 3 bases, J lost 8 bases, and 10 bases lay in between. This CDR3 spans 12 amino acids. The V gene's germline CDR1 is SGHTA and CDR2 FQGNSA. Here the CDR3 DNA reads TGTGCCAGCAGCTTGACGGGATACGGCTACACCTTC. It encodes CASSLTGYGYTF.